This is a list of T cell receptor beta chains from one sample in a study. TCRdb called the RT-PCR reads again in MiXCR, with one record for every CDR3 protein. The sample consists of about 680,000 distinct CDR3 sequences, 13% to 15% of them appearing once. Source material: memory CD4+ T cells from blood. These receptors all stem from a female donor in good health, serving as a healthy control. CDR3s include the opening cysteine and the closing phenylalanine or tryptophan. The D gene is left open where the match is weak. Size is omitted from some rows. Given values are once, few, many or a class for expanded clones.

J | V | D | size | CDR3 | DNA
TRBJ2-7 | TRBV27 | . | . | CASSLTRDSYEQYF | TGTGCCAGCAGTTTGACCCGGGACTCCTACGAGCAGTACTTC
TRBJ2-7 | TRBV7-9 | TRBD1 | few | CASSSRQGGGEQYF | TGTGCCAGCAGCTCCCGACAGGGGGGTGGGGAGCAGTACTTC
TRBJ2-7 | TRBV7-9 | . | many | CASSLAALAPEQYF | TGTGCCAGCAGCTTAGCTGCGTTAGCCCCCGAGCAGTACTTC
TRBJ1-1 | TRBV6-5 | . | . | CASSYVGAGSTEAFF | TGTGCCAGCAGTTACGTAGGAGCGGGGAGTACTGAAGCTTTCTTT
TRBJ2-7 | TRBV7-9 | . | . | CASSPTSNSPEQYF | TGTGCCAGCAGCCCCACTAGTAACTCACCCGAGCAGTACTTC
TRBJ2-5 | TRBV7-3 | TRBD2 | few | CASSLGSGGAQETQYF | TGTGCCAGCAGCTTAGGAAGCGGGGGTGCTCAAGAGACCCAGTACTTC
TRBJ1-2 | TRBV20-1 | . | . | CSARTSNLYGYTF | TGCAGTGCTAGGACCTCTAACCTCTATGGCTACACCTTC
TRBJ1-6 | TRBV4-2 | . | many | CASSQDEGTRDSPLHF | TGTGCCAGCAGCCAAGATGAGGGGACGAGGGATTCACCCCTCCACTTT
TRBJ2-1 | TRBV7-2 | TRBD2 | many | CASSVSGSSYNEQFF | TGTGCCAGCAGCGTGAGCGGGAGCTCCTACAATGAGCAGTTCTTC
TRBJ1-4 | TRBV29-1 | TRBD1 | . | CSAIQTGEDEKLFF | TGCAGCGCGATCCAGACAGGGGAGGATGAAAAACTGTTTTTT
TRBJ1-5 | TRBV14 | . | . | CASSRNLNQPQHF | TGTGCCAGCAGCCGCAACTTAAATCAGCCCCAGCATTTT
TRBJ2-1 | TRBV7-2 | . | many | CASTLQPSNEQFF | TGTGCCAGCACTTTACAACCGTCCAATGAGCAGTTCTTC
TRBJ2-4 | TRBV20-1 | TRBD1 | few | CSARTGGNIQYF | TGCAGTGCTAGGACAGGGGGGAACATTCAGTACTTC
TRBJ2-1 | TRBV7-8 | . | . | CASSLRSAATYNEQFF | TGTGCCAGCAGCTTAAGGTCTGCAGCCACCTACAATGAGCAGTTCTTC
TRBJ2-1 | TRBV25-1 | TRBD2 | . | CASSELGGRTNEQFF | TGTGCCAGCAGTGAATTGGGCGGGAGAACCAATGAGCAGTTCTTC
TRBJ2-5 | TRBV7-2 | . | many | CASRFPGAAETQYF | TGTGCCAGCAGATTCCCCGGAGCGGCAGAGACCCAGTACTTC
TRBJ2-5 | TRBV27 | TRBD2 | few | CASSLIGTSGMTQETQYF | TGTGCCAGCAGTTTAATTGGGACTAGCGGGATGACTCAAGAGACCCAGTACTTC
TRBJ2-2 | TRBV4-2 | . | many | CASSQPGPEPGELFF | TGTGCCAGCAGCCAACCTGGTCCGGAACCCGGGGAGCTGTTTTTT
TRBJ2-4 | TRBV20-1 | TRBD2 | few | CSAKSSGNAKNIQYF | TGCAGTGCTAAATCTAGCGGGAACGCCAAAAACATTCAGTACTTC
TRBJ2-1 | TRBV5-1 | TRBD2 | . | CASSLGLGGRSNNEQFF | TGCGCCAGCAGCTTGGGGTTGGGCGGGAGATCGAACAATGAGCAGTTCTTC
TRBJ2-7 | TRBV20-1 | . | few | CSARGGEVYEQYF | TGCAGTGCTAGGGGAGGTGAGGTCTACGAGCAGTACTTC
TRBJ2-2 | TRBV7-3 | . | few | CASSRGDANTGELFF | TGTGCCAGCAGCCGCGGGGATGCGAACACCGGGGAGCTGTTTTTT